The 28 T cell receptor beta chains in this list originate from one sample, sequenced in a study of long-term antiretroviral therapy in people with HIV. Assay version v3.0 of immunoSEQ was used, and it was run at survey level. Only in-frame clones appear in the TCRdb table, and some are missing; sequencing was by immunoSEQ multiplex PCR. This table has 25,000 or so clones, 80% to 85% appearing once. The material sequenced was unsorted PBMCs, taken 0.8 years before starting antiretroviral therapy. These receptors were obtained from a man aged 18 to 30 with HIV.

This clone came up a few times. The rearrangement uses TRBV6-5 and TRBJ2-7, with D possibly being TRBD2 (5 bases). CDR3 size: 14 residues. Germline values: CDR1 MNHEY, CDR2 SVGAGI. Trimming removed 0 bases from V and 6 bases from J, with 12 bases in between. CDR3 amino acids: CASSYSPRGGEQYF. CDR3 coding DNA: TGTGCCAGCAGTTACTCTCCACGGGGTGGCGAGCAGTACTTC.

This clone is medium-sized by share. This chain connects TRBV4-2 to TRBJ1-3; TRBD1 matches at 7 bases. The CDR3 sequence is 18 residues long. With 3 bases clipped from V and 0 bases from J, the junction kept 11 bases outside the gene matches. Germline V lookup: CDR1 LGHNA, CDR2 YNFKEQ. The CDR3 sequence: CASSQLEGTAISGNTIYF. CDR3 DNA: TGTGCCAGCAGCCAGTTGGAAGGGACAGCAATCTCTGGAAACACCATATATTTT.

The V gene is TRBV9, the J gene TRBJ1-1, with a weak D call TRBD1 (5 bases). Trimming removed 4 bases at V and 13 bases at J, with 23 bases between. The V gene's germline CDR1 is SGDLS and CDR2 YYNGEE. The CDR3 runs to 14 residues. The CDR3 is CASSPNKSREKGFF. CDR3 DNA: TGTGCCAGCAGCCCAAACAAGAGCAGGGAGAAAGGTTTCTTT.

The DNA for the CDR3 is TGTGCCAGCAGCGTTTGGATGGGGGGCAGCTCCTACGAGCAGTACTTC. Protein product: CASSVWMGGSSYEQYF. This chain connects TRBV9 to TRBJ2-7; D assignment may be TRBD1 or TRBD2 (6 bases each). Per the germline V gene, CDR1 is SGDLS and CDR2 is YYNGEE. Deletions cut 2 bases from V and 0 bases from J, with 15 bases between. The CDR3 runs to 16 residues. The whole variable domain, filled in from reference TRBV9 and TRBJ2-7, reads DSGVTQTPKHLITATGQRVTLRCSPRSGDLSVYWYQQSLDQGLQFLIQYYNGEERAKGNILERFSAQQFPDLHSELNLSSLELGDSALYFCASSVWMGGSSYEQYFGPGTRLTVT.

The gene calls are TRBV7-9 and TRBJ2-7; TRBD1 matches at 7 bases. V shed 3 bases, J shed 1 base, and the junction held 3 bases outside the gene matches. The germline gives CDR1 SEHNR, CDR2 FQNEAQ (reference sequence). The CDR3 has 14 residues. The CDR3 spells CASSFQGESYEQYF. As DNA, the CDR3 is TGTGCCAGCAGCTTTCAGGGGGAGTCCTACGAGCAGTACTTC.

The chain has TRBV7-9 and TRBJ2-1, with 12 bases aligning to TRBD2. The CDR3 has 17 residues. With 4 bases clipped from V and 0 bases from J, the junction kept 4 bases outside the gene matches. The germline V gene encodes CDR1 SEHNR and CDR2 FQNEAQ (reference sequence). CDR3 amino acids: CASSSGLAGRSYNEQFF. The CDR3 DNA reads TGTGCCAGCAGCTCAGGACTAGCGGGACGCTCCTACAATGAGCAGTTCTTC.

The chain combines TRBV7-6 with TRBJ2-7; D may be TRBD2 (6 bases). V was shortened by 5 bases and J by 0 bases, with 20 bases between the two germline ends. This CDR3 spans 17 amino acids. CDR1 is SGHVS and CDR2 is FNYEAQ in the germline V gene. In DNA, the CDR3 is TGTGCCAGCAGCCCAAAACCCGGGACTCGAAGCTCCTACGAGCAGTACTTC. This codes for CASSPKPGTRSSYEQYF.

The CDR3 DNA sequence: TGTGCCAGCAGGGAGGGGGGTAAAGGGCACACTGAAGCTTTCTTT. This codes for CASREGGKGHTEAFF. V gene TRBV28 combines with J gene TRBJ1-1; D is perhaps TRBD1 (6 bases). Germline assignment: CDR1 MDHEN and CDR2 SYDVKM. V lost 6 bases, J lost 3 bases, and 17 bases lay in between. There are 15 residues in the CDR3.

CDR3 residues: CASSVTGVQPQHF. CDR3 nucleotides: TGTGCCAGCAGTGTAACAGGGGTTCAGCCCCAGCATTTT. V gene TRBV6-6 combines with J gene TRBJ1-5, with 7 positions matching TRBD1. V lost 5 bases and J lost 6; bases outside the gene matches: 4. The CDR3 has 13 residues. From germline, CDR1 is MNHNY and CDR2 SVGAGI (reference sequence).

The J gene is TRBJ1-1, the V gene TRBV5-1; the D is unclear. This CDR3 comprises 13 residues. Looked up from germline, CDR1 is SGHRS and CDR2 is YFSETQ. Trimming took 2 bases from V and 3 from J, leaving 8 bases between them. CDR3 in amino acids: CASSFYEDTEAFF. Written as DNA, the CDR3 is TGCGCCAGCAGCTTTTATGAGGACACTGAAGCTTTCTTT.

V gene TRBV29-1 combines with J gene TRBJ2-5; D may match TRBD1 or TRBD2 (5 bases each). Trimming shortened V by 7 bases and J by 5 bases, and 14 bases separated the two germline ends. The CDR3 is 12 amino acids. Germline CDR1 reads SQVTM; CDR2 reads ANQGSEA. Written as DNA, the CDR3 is TGCAGCGATGGGACGGAGGCGGAGACCCAGTACTTC. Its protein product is CSDGTEAETQYF. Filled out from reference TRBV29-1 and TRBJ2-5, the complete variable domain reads SAVISQKPSRDICQRGTSLTIQCQVDSQVTMMFWYRQQPGQSLTLIATANQGSEATYESGFVIDKFPISRPNLTFSTLTVSNMSPEDSSIYLCSDGTEAETQYFGPGTRLLVL.

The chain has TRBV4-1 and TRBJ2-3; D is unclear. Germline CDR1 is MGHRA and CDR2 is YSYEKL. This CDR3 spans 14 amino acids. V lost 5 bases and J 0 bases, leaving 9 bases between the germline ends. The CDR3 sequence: CASSMGVSTDTQYF. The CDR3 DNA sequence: TGCGCCAGCAGCATGGGTGTTAGCACAGATACGCAGTATTTT.

CDR3 residues: CASSFRSIKNTEAFF. The CDR3 DNA is TGTGCCAGCAGTTTCCGTTCTATCAAGAACACTGAAGCTTTCTTT. The rearrangement links TRBV28 to TRBJ1-1; D gene ambiguous. The V gene's germline CDR1 is MDHEN and CDR2 SYDVKM. The CDR3 consists of 15 residues. The V gene lost 3 bases and the J gene lost 1 base, with 12 bases spanning the gap.

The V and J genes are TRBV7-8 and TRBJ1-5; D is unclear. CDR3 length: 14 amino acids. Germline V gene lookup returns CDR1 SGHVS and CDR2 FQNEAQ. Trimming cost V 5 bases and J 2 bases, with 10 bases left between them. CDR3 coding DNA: TGTGCCAGCAGCACCGCGACGGGCAATCAGCCCCAGCATTTT. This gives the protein CASSTATGNQPQHF.

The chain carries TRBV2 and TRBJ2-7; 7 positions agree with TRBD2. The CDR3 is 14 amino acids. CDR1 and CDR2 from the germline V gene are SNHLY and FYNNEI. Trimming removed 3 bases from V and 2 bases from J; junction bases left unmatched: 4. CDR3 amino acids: CASSEAGVPYEQYF. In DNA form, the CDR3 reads TGTGCCAGCAGTGAGGCGGGAGTCCCCTACGAGCAGTACTTC.

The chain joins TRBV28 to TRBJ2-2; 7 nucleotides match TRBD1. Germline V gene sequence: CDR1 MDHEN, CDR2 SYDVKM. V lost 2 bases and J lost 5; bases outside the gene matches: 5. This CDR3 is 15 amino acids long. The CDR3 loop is CASSLSAGGTGELFF. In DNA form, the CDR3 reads TGTGCCAGCAGTTTAAGTGCAGGGGGTACCGGGGAGCTGTTTTTT. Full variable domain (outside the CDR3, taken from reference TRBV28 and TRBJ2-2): DVKVTQSSRYLVKRTGEKVFLECVQDMDHENMFWYRQDPGLGLRLIYFSYDVKMKEKGDIPEGYSVSREKKERFSLILESASTNQTSMYLCASSLSAGGTGELFFGEGSRLTVL.

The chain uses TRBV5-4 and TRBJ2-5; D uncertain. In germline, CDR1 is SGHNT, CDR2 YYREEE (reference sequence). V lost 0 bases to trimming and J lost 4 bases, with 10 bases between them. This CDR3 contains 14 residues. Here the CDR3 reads CASSLVGKGETQYF. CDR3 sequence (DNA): TGTGCCAGCAGCTTGGTTGGGAAGGGAGAGACCCAGTACTTC. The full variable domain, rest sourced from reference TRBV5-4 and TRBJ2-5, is ETGVTQSPTHLIKTRGQQVTLRCSSQSGHNTVSWYQQALGQGPQFIFQYYREEENGRGNFPPRFSGLQFPNYSSELNVNALELDDSALYLCASSLVGKGETQYFGPGTRLLVL.

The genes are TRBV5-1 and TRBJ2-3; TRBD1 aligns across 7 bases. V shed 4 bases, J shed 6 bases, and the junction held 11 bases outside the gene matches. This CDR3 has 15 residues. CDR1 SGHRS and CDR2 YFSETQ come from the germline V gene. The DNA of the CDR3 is TGCGCCAGCAGCACAGACAGGGCCGCGGCGGATACGCAGTATTTT. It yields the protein CASSTDRAAADTQYF.

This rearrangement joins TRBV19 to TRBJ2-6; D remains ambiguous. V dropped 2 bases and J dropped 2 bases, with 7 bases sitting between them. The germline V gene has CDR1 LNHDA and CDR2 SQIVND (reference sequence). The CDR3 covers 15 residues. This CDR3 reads CASSIFKPGANVLTF. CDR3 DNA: TGTGCCAGTAGTATATTCAAACCTGGGGCCAACGTCCTGACTTTC.

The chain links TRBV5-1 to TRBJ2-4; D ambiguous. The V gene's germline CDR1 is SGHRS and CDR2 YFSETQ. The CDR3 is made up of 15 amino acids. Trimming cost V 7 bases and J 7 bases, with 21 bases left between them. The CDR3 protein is CASATLRPGDNIQYF. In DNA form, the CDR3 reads TGCGCCAGCGCGACCTTGAGACCGGGTGATAACATTCAGTACTTC.

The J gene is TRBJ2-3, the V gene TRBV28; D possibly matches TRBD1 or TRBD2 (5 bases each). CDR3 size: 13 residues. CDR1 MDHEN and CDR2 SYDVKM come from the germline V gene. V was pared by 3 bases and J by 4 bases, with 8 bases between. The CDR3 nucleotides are TGTGCCAGCAGTTTGGGGGACGCAGATACGCAGTATTTT. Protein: CASSLGDADTQYF.

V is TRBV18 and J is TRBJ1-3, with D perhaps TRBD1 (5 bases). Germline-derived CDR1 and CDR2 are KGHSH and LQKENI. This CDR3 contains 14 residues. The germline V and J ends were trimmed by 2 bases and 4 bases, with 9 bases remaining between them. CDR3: CASSPVRVGNTIYF. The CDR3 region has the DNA TGTGCCAGCTCACCAGTCAGGGTCGGAAACACCATATATTTT.

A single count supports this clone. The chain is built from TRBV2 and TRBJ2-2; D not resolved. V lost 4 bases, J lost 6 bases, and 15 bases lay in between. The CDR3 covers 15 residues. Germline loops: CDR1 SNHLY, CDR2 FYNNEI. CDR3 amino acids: CASSAHLVVAGELFF. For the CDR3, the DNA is TGTGCCAGCAGTGCCCATTTAGTGGTGGCCGGGGAGCTGTTTTTT.

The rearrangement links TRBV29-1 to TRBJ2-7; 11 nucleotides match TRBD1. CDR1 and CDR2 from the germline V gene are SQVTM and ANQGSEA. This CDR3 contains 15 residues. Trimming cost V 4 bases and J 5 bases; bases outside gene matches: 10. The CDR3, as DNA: TGCAGCGTTGGGACAGGGGGCGAAGCGAGGGACGAGCAGTACTTC. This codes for CSVGTGGEARDEQYF.

CDR3 region: CASSGNGDQNTGELFF. In nucleotides, the CDR3 is TGTGCCAGCAGCGGCAACGGAGATCAGAACACCGGGGAGCTGTTTTTT. The gene calls are TRBV13 and TRBJ2-2, with unresolved D. CDR3 size: 16 residues. V was cut by 5 bases and J by 1 base, with 14 bases left in between. In germline, CDR1 is PRHDT, CDR2 FYEKMQ (reference sequence).

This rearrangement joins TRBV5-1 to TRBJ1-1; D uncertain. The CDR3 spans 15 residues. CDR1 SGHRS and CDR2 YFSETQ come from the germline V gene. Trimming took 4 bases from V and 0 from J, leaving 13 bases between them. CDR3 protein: CASSPRSGLNTEAFF. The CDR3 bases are TGCGCCAGCAGCCCCAGATCGGGATTGAACACTGAAGCTTTCTTT.

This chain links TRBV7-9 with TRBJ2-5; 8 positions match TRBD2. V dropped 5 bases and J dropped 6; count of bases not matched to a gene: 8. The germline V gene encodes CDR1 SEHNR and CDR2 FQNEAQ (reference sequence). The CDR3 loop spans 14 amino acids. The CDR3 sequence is CASSPREGGKTQYF. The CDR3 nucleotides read TGTGCCAGCAGCCCCCGGGAGGGGGGCAAGACCCAGTACTTC.

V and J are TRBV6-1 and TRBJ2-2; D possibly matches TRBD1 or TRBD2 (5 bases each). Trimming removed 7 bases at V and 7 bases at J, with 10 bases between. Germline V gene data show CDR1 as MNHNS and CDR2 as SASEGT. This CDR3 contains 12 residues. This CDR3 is CASMGDGGELFF. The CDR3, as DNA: TGTGCCAGCATGGGGGATGGCGGGGAGCTGTTTTTT.